These 25 T cell receptor beta chains came from one sample sequenced in a study of cytomegalovirus exposure and HLA in healthy donors. Data came from immunoSEQ multiplex PCR; TCRdb stores just in-frame clones and leaves some out. This table holds about 110,000 clones, roughly nine tenths found once. Specimen: PBMCs. The origin of the receptors is a young woman in good health and CMV-seronegative.

V usage is TRBV5-6 and J usage is TRBJ2-3; TRBD2 aligns across 14 bases. From germline, CDR1 is SGHDT and CDR2 YYEEEE. J gave up 5 bases and V 0 bases, and 5 bases lay outside the gene matches. CDR3 length: 17 amino acids. The CDR3 coding sequence is TGTGCCAGCAGCTTGGCGACTAGCGGGGGGGCGATAGATACGCAGTATTTT. Its translation is CASSLATSGGAIDTQYF.

The chain couples TRBV19 to TRBJ2-3, with 9 bases aligning to TRBD2. From germline, CDR1 is LNHDA and CDR2 SQIVND (reference sequence). V lost 5 bases and J lost 4; bases outside the gene matches: 10. This CDR3 has 16 amino acids. In DNA, the CDR3 is TGTGCCAGTAGTGTGTCTCTAGCGGGGACCCCAGATACGCAGTATTTT. Translation gives CASSVSLAGTPDTQYF.

The DNA for the CDR3 is TGTGCCAGCAGTGAAGGGTACAGGCATACTCTTCTCTATGGCTACACCTTC. It is translated as CASSEGYRHTLLYGYTF. The rearrangement joins TRBV6-1 to TRBJ1-2; maybe TRBD1 (5 bases). In germline, CDR1 is MNHNS, CDR2 SASEGT. V shed 1 base and J shed 4 bases, with 19 bases lying between them. The CDR3 is 17 residues long.

This sequence joins TRBV29-1 and TRBJ2-7; TRBD2 agrees at 7 bases. Looked up from germline, CDR1 is SQVTM and CDR2 is ANQGSEA. V was clipped by 4 bases and J by 2 bases; unmatched bases: 5. CDR3 length: 13 amino acids. CDR3 coding DNA: TGCAGCGTTGTTCGAGCGGGGACCTACGAGCAGTACTTC. Protein sequence: CSVVRAGTYEQYF.

The table lists this clone with a count of one. This chain joins TRBV4-1 and TRBJ1-1; 10 nucleotides match TRBD1. Trimming at V came to 2 bases and at J to 12 bases, leaving 12 bases not matched to a gene. CDR1 is MGHRA and CDR2 is YSYEKL in the germline V gene. The CDR3 runs 15 residues. The CDR3 loop is CASSQTAAGTGVSFF. CDR3 nucleotides: TGCGCCAGCAGCCAAACAGCGGCCGGGACAGGGGTGTCTTTCTTT.

The rearrangement links TRBV7-3 to TRBJ2-1; 7 bases are shared with TRBD2. This CDR3 spans 16 amino acids. After removal of 0 bases from V and 4 bases from J, the junction contained 6 bases not matched to a gene. Per the germline V gene, CDR1 is SGHTA and CDR2 is FQGTGA. The CDR3 protein is CASSLTYGLGYNEQFF. In DNA, the CDR3 is TGTGCCAGCAGCTTAACGTATGGACTAGGATACAATGAGCAGTTCTTC.

The chain uses TRBV27 and TRBJ2-7; TRBD2 agrees at 8 bases. The CDR3 has 15 residues. V lost 0 bases to trimming and J lost 2 bases; unmatched junction nucleotides: 3. CDR1 is MNHEY, CDR2 SMNVEV, per germline (reference sequence). CDR3 region: CASSLSVGRAYEQYF. CDR3 DNA sequence: TGTGCCAGCAGTTTATCGGTCGGGAGGGCCTACGAGCAGTACTTC.

J is TRBJ1-1 and V is TRBV6-5, with no clear D. Trimming pared 5 bases from V and 3 bases from J, leaving 13 bases between. CDR3 size: 14 residues. Germline V gene sequence: CDR1 MNHEY, CDR2 SVGAGI. CDR3 sequence: CASSPWPEHTEAFF. The CDR3 nucleotides read TGTGCCAGCAGTCCGTGGCCCGAACACACTGAAGCTTTCTTT.

The CDR3 DNA reads as TGCGCCAGCAGCTTGGGAGAGACTAACTATGGCTACACCTTC. Protein: CASSLGETNYGYTF. The rearrangement joins TRBV5-1 to TRBJ1-2; D gene ambiguous. CDR3 length equals 14 residues. Between the trimmed V and J ends, which lost 0 bases and 0 bases, there was a span of 6 bases. Germline V CDR1 and CDR2: SGHRS, YFSETQ.

The chain couples TRBV2 to TRBJ1-6, with 9 bases matching TRBD1. CDR1 is SNHLY and CDR2 is FYNNEI in the germline V gene. J lost 3 bases, V lost 7 bases, and 10 bases had no gene match. There are 17 residues in the CDR3. CDR3 loop: CASTRVRTGDYNSPLHF. In DNA, the CDR3 is TGTGCCAGCACTAGGGTTCGGACAGGGGACTATAATTCACCCCTCCACTTT.

V is TRBV29-1 and J is TRBJ1-2, with a weak D call TRBD1 (6 bases). The CDR3 has 14 residues. Between the trimmed V and J ends, which lost 2 bases and 3 bases, there was a span of 13 bases. The germline gives CDR1 SQVTM, CDR2 ANQGSEA. The CDR3 is CSVEWGRLYYGYTF. In DNA form, the CDR3 reads TGCAGCGTTGAATGGGGGCGCCTTTACTATGGCTACACCTTC.

The rearrangement uses TRBV9 and TRBJ2-1; 7 nucleotides agree with TRBD2. Germline V gives CDR1 SGDLS, CDR2 YYNGEE. Trimming took 5 bases from V and 4 from J; bases not matched to a gene: 15. The CDR3 has 17 amino acids. CDR3 coding DNA: TGTGCCAGCAGAATTAAAAAACTAGCGAATAGGTACAATGAGCAGTTCTTC. Its translation is CASRIKKLANRYNEQFF. Looking up the rest from reference TRBV9 and TRBJ2-1 gives the full variable domain: DSGVTQTPKHLITATGQRVTLRCSPRSGDLSVYWYQQSLDQGLQFLIQYYNGEERAKGNILERFSAQQFPDLHSELNLSSLELGDSALYFCASRIKKLANRYNEQFFGPGTRLTVL.

The rearrangement links TRBV10-1 to TRBJ2-2; D not certain. V was trimmed by 10 bases and J by 2 bases, leaving 14 bases between them. The CDR3 has 14 amino acids. Germline CDR1 and CDR2: WNHNN and SYGVQD (reference sequence). CDR3 DNA sequence: TGCGCCACCCGACAACAGATAAACACCGGGGAGCTGTTTTTT. The encoded protein is CATRQQINTGELFF.

The J gene is TRBJ1-5, the V gene TRBV5-6, with D uncertain. This CDR3 contains 12 residues. Germline lookup yields CDR1 SGHDT and CDR2 YYEEEE. Trimming left V 4 bases short and J 4 bases short, with 6 bases between. In DNA, the CDR3 is TGTGCCAGCAGCCTCTTTAATCAGCCCCAGCATTTT. It specifies CASSLFNQPQHF.

The rearrangement uses TRBV30 and TRBJ2-3, with D perhaps TRBD2 (6 bases). Germline V gives CDR1 GTSNPN, CDR2 SVGIG (reference sequence). Trimming took 0 bases from V and 5 from J, leaving 12 bases between them. The CDR3 has 14 amino acids. The CDR3 spells CAWSVLGAGDTQYF. CDR3 nucleotides: TGTGCCTGGAGTGTTCTGGGAGCGGGAGATACGCAGTATTTT.

CDR3 bases: TGTGCCAGCAGTTACTCGGCAGGCAGTAATGAAAAACTGTTTTTT. Its translation is CASSYSAGSNEKLFF. The V and J genes are TRBV6-5 and TRBJ1-4; D not resolved. CDR1 and CDR2 (germline): MNHEY, SVGAGI. Trimming shortened V by 0 bases and J by 4 bases, and 9 bases separated the two germline ends. CDR3 length: 15 amino acids.

The chain recombines TRBV14 with TRBJ2-7; possibly TRBD1 for D (5 bases). Per the germline V gene, CDR1 is SGHDN and CDR2 is FVKESK. V lost 5 bases and J 6 bases, leaving 14 bases between the germline ends. This CDR3 is built from 13 residues. CDR3 bases: TGTGCCAGCAGCGATAGGACAAGGGCCGAGCAGTACTTC. Its translation is CASSDRTRAEQYF.

J is TRBJ2-5 and V is TRBV7-3; 8 bases map to TRBD2. The CDR3 runs 16 residues. V was clipped by 5 bases and J by 1 base; unmatched bases: 9. Germline V lookup: CDR1 SGHTA, CDR2 FQGTGA. Here the CDR3 reads CASSSMAGGLQETQYF. The CDR3 region has the DNA TGTGCCAGCAGCAGCATGGCGGGGGGCCTCCAAGAGACCCAGTACTTC.

This clone was observed once. The chain uses TRBV6-1 and TRBJ2-7; TRBD1 aligns across 12 bases. CDR1 and CDR2 from the germline V gene are MNHNS and SASEGT. V lost 4 bases and J lost 6; bases outside the gene matches: 7. This CDR3 contains 15 residues. This CDR3 reads CASSAPGTGGFEQYF. CDR3 coding DNA: TGTGCCAGCAGTGCCCCCGGGACAGGGGGCTTCGAGCAGTACTTC.

In its sample, this clone was seen once. The rearrangement links TRBV5-1 to TRBJ2-2; 7 nucleotides align to TRBD1. Germline lookup yields CDR1 SGHRS and CDR2 YFSETQ. This CDR3 spans 15 amino acids. Trimming cost V 3 bases and J 4 bases; bases outside gene matches: 6. CDR3 amino acids: CASSWRTGVTGELFF. CDR3 nucleotide sequence: TGCGCCAGCAGCTGGAGAACAGGGGTCACCGGGGAGCTGTTTTTT.

The chain recombines TRBV6-4 with TRBJ1-6, with D hard to call. This CDR3 comprises 13 residues. Trimming removed 9 bases from V and 2 bases from J, with 8 bases in between. From germline, CDR1 is MRHNA and CDR2 SNTAGT. The CDR3 protein is CASGEAYNSPLHF. As DNA, the CDR3 is TGTGCCAGTGGGGAGGCCTATAATTCACCCCTCCACTTT.

The chain carries TRBV2 and TRBJ2-5; D is unclear. This CDR3 has 13 amino acids. Deletions cut 6 bases from V and 1 base from J, with 9 bases between. Germline CDR1 reads SNHLY; CDR2 reads FYNNEI. CDR3 DNA sequence: TGTGCCAGCAGCGCCGACACCCAAGAGACCCAGTACTTC. Translated: CASSADTQETQYF.

V is TRBV7-3 and J is TRBJ1-1; D uncertain. CDR3 length: 13 residues. The germline V and J ends were trimmed by 4 bases and 1 base, with 7 bases remaining between them. Germline values: CDR1 SGHTA, CDR2 FQGTGA. DNA of the CDR3: TGTGCCAGCAGCTCACAAAAGAACACTGAAGCTTTCTTT. This gives the protein CASSSQKNTEAFF.

V gene TRBV18 combines with J gene TRBJ2-1; 10 positions match TRBD2. The CDR3 consists of 17 residues. Germline trimming cut 1 base from V and 3 bases from J; bases unmatched to any gene: 6. From germline, CDR1 is KGHSH and CDR2 LQKENI. Written as DNA, the CDR3 is TGTGCCAGCTCACCACGGACTAGCGGAACTTACTACAATGAGCAGTTCTTC. This encodes CASSPRTSGTYYNEQFF.

The chain carries TRBV5-5 and TRBJ1-2; 7 bases match TRBD1. The CDR3 has 14 amino acids. J gave up 2 bases and V 5 bases, and 6 bases lay outside the gene matches. Germline V gene data show CDR1 as SGHKS and CDR2 as YYEKEE (reference sequence). The CDR3 DNA reads as TGTGCCAGCAGTACCGAGGGACAGAACTATGGCTACACCTTC. The encoded protein is CASSTEGQNYGYTF.